Sequencing of this T cell receptor (beta chain) was carried out in a study of response to subunit inactivated influenza vaccine (dated by TCRdb to 2017 to 2018). With regard to the full study: Deep quantitative T cell receptor repertoire profiling was used in the study to track responses to a trivalent subunit inactivated influenza vaccine.

The library was made by RT-PCR. Instrument on record: Illumina HiSeq 2500. TCRdb reprocessed the public reads (quality trimming at Q25 with fastp, clone calling with MiXCR) and kept in-frame beta chains. Duplicate CDR3 protein sequences are folded into a single record with the most common DNA and genes. The sample table shows around 190,000 distinct CDR3 sequences, and about an eighth are seen once. Approximately 25% of the sample comes from the top ten. What the study reported, not specific to this receptor: The authors proposed that each seasonal influenza vaccination may bring in only a limited number of new T cells.

This clonotype was counted between two and nine times. Its recognized antigen is unknown. Base qualities are not recorded, but no much larger clone differs from it by a single base. From a lookup of the germline V gene, CDR1 and CDR2 are SGHDN and FVKESK. Clipping removes 3 bases from V and 3 bases from J, with 5 as the unmatched junction base count. The CDR3, from cysteine to phenylalanine, totals 15 residues. Kept here is only the CDR3 DNA, which spans 45 bases and is read in frame from base 1. Here the sequenced sample was CD8+ T cells sorted from PBMCs, taken roughly 5 days after vaccination. The chain joins TRBV14 to TRBJ2-5, and 9 bases in between align with TRBD2. The sequence came from a man aged 45-60 years who received an inactivated influenza vaccine. Donor details come from another sample of the same person, matched by shared clones. The nucleotide sequence is given as TGTGCCAGCAGCCATCTGACTAGCGGCGAAGAGACCCAGTACTTC. This translates into CASSHLTSGEETQYF.